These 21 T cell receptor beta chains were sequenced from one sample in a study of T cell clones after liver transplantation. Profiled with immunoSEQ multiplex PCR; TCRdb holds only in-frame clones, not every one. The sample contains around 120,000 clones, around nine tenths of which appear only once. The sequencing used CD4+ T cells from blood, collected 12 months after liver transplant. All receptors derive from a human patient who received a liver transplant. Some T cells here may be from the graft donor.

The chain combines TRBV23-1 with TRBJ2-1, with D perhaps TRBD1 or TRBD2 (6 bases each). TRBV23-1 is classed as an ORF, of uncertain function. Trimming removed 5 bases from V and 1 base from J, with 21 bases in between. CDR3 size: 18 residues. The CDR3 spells CASSITRAQGRSYNEQFF. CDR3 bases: TGCGCCAGCAGTATAACCCGGGCGCAGGGGAGGTCCTACAATGAGCAGTTCTTC.

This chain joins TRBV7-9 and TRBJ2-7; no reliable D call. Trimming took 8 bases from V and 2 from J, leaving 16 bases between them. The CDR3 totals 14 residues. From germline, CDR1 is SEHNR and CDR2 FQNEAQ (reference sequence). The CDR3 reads CASAPLSPTYEQYF. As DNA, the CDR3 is TGTGCCAGCGCCCCTTTGTCCCCTACCTACGAGCAGTACTTC.

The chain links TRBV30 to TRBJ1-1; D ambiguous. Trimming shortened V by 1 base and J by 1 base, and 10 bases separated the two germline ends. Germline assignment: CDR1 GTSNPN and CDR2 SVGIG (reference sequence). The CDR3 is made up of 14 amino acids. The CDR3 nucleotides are TGTGCCTGGAGTGCGGACGGCCAGAACACTGAAGCTTTCTTT. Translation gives CAWSADGQNTEAFF.

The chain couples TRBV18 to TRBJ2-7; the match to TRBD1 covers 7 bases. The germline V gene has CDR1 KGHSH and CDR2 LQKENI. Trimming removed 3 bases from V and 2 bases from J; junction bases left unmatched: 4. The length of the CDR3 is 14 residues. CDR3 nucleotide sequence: TGTGCCAGCTCACCTTACAGGGGCACCTACGAGCAGTACTTC. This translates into CASSPYRGTYEQYF.

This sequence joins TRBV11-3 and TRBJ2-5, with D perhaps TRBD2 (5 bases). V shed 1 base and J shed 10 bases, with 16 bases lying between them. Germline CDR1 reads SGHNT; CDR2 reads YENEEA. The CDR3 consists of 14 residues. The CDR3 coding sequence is TGTGCCAGCAGCTTAGGGAGGCCCGAGGGAGACCAGTACTTC. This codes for CASSLGRPEGDQYF. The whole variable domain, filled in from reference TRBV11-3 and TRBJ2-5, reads EAGVVQSPRYKIIEKKQPVAFWCNPISGHNTLYWYLQNLGQGPELLIRYENEEAVDDSQLPKDRFSAERLKGVDSTLKIQPAELGDSAVYLCASSLGRPEGDQYFGPGTRLLVL.

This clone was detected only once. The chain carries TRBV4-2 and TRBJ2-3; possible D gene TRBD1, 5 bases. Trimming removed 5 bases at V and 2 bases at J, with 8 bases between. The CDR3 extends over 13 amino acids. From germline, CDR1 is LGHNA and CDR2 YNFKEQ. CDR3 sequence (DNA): TGTGCCAGCAGCGGGGCGGACACAGATACGCAGTATTTT. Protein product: CASSGADTDTQYF.

This CDR3 is CASSLGMEGTDTQYF. For the CDR3, the DNA is TGTGCCAGCAGCTTGGGGATGGAGGGGACAGATACGCAGTATTTT. The chain combines TRBV5-6 with TRBJ2-3, with a possible D match to TRBD2 (6 bases). The CDR3 has 15 amino acids. The germline V gene has CDR1 SGHDT and CDR2 YYEEEE. V lost 0 bases and J 3 bases, leaving 11 bases between the germline ends.

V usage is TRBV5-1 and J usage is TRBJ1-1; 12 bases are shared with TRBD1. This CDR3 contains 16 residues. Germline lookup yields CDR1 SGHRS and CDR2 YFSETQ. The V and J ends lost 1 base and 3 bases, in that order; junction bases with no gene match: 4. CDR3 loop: CASSLRGTGGYTEAFF. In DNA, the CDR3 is TGCGCCAGCAGCTTGAGAGGGACAGGGGGCTACACTGAAGCTTTCTTT.

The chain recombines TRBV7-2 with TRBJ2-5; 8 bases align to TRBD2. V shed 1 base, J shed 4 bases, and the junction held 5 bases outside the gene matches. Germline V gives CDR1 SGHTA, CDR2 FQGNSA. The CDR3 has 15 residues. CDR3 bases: TGTGCCAGCAGCTTAGACGGGAGGGGCGGAGAGACCCAGTACTTC. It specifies CASSLDGRGGETQYF. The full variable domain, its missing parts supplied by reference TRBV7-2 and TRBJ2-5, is GAGVSQSPSNKVTEKGKDVELRCDPISGHTALYWYRQSLGQGLEFLIYFQGNSAPDKSGLPSDRFSAERTGGSVSTLTIQRTQQEDSAVYLCASSLDGRGGETQYFGPGTRLLVL.

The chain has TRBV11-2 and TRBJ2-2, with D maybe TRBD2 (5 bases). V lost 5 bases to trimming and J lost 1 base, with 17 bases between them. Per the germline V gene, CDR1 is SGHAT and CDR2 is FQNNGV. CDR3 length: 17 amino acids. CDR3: CASSPSSDFRNTGELFF. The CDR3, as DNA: TGTGCCAGCAGCCCAAGTAGCGACTTCAGGAACACCGGGGAGCTGTTTTTT.

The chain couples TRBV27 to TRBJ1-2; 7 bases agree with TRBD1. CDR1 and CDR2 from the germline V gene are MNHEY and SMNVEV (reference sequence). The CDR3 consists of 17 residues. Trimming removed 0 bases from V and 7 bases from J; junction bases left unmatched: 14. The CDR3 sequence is CASSLSSGTVFSGGYTF. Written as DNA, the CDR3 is TGTGCCAGCAGTTTATCCTCCGGGACAGTCTTTTCGGGTGGCTACACCTTC.

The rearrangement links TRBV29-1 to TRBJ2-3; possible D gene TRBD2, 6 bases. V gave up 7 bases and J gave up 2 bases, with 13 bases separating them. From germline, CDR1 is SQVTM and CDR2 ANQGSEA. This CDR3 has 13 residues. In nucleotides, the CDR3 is TGCAGCGCTAGTGGACTATACACAGATACGCAGTATTTT. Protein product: CSASGLYTDTQYF.

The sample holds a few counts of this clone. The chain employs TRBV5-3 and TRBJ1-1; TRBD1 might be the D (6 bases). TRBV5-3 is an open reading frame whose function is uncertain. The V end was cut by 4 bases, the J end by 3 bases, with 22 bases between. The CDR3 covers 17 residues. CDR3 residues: CARSVAQGRWYDTEAFF. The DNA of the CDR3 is TGTGCCAGAAGCGTGGCCCAGGGGAGGTGGTACGACACTGAAGCTTTCTTT.

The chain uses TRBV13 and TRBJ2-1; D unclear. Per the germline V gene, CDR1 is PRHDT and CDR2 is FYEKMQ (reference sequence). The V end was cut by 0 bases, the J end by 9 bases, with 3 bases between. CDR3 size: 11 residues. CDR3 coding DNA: TGTGCCAGCAGCTTAGGGCCTGAGCAGTTCTTC. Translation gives CASSLGPEQFF.

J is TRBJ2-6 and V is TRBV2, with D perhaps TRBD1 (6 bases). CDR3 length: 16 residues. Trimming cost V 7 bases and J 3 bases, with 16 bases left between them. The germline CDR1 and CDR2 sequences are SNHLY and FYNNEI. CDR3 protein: CASNARGSSGANVLTF. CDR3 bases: TGTGCCAGCAACGCTAGGGGGAGTAGTGGGGCCAACGTCCTGACTTTC.

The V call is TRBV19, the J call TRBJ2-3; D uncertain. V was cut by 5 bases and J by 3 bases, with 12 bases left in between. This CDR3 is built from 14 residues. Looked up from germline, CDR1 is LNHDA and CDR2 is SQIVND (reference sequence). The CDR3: CASSLSTGTDTQYF. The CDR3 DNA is TGTGCCAGTAGTTTGTCCACTGGGACAGATACGCAGTATTTT.

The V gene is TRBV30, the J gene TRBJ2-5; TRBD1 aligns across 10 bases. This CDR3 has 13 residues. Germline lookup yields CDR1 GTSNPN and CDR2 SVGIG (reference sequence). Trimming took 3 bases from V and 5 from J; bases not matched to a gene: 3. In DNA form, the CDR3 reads TGTGCCTGGAGGACAGGGGGCAGGGAGACCCAGTACTTC. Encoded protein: CAWRTGGRETQYF.

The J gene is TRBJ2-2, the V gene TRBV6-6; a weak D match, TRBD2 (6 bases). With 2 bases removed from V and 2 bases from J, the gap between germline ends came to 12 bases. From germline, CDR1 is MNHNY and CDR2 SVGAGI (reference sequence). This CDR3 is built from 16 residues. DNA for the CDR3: TGTGCCAGCAGTTACCGGGACTCGAGAAACACCGGGGAGCTGTTTTTT. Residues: CASSYRDSRNTGELFF.

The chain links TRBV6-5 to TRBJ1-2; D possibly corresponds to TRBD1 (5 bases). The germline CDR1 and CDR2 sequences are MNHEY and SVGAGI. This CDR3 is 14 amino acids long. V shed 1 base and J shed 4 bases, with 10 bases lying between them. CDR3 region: CASSYFGAGYGYTF. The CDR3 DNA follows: TGTGCCAGCAGTTACTTCGGGGCAGGCTATGGCTACACCTTC.

The CDR3 coding sequence is TGCAGCGCCGCCACTCCTGGGGAGACCCAGTACTTC. This codes for CSAATPGETQYF. The chain couples TRBV29-1 to TRBJ2-5; no reliable D call. The germline gives CDR1 SQVTM, CDR2 ANQGSEA. The CDR3 loop spans 12 amino acids. The V end lost 7 bases, the J end lost 5 bases, and 14 bases lay between the germline ends.

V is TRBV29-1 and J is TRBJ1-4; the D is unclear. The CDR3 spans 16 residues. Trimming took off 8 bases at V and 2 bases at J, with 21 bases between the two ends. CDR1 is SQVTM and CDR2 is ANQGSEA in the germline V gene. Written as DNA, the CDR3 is TGCAGCTGCCTAGCCCGGGTGGGAGCCACTAATGAAAAACTGTTTTTT. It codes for CSCLARVGATNEKLFF. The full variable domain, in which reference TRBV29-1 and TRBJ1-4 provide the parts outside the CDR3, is SAVISQKPSRDICQRGTSLTIQCQVDSQVTMMFWYRQQPGQSLTLIATANQGSEATYESGFVIDKFPISRPNLTFSTLTVSNMSPEDSSIYLCSCLARVGATNEKLFFGSGTQLSVL.